This TCR beta chain was found in a study of shared clonotypes between healthy human individuals. The CDR3 has 13 residues. CDR1 is SSHAT, CDR2 FNYEAQ, per germline (reference sequence). Of note for this clone: What it recognizes is unknown. One end of the junction is discordant with germline, which a read error may explain.

TCRdb's copy holds only in-frame clones and misses some; the assay was immunoSEQ multiplex PCR. The data hold more than 1,200,000 clones, with approximately 98.5% observed a single time. Study-wide points: Naive subsets typically showed greater estimated richness than memory subsets. The study found lower generation probabilities in non-shared clonotypes than in those shared by all four donors.

The clonotype was recovered from a man aged 25 to 45 in good health. Source material: naive CD4+ T cells sorted from blood. Subset indicated: CD45RA+ positively selected. The chain couples TRBV7-7 to TRBJ2-7, with a possible D match to TRBD1 (5 bases). The CDR3: CASSPDRDYEQYF. CDR3 nucleotide sequence: TGTGCTAGCAGCCCCGACAGAGACTACGAGCAGTACTTC.